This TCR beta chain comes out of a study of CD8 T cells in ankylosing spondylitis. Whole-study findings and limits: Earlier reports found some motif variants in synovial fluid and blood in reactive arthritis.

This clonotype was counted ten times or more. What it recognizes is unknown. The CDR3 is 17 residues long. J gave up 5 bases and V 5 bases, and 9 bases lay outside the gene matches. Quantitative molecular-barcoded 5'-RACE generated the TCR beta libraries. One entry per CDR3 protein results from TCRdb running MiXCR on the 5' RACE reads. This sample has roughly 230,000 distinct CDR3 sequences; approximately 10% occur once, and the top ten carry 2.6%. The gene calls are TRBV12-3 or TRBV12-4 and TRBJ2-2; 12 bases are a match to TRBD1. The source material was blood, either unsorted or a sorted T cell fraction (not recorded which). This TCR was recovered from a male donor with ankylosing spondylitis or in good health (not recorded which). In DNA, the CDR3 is TGTGCCAGCAGTCCTGGGACAGGGGGCAGGCTAACCGGGGAGCTGTTTTTT. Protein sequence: CASSPGTGGRLTGELFF.